This entry features one T cell receptor (beta chain) sequence. Sequencing was performed with immunoSEQ multiplex PCR; in TCRdb, only in-frame clones are kept and a portion is missing. The repertoire holds 100,000 to 150,000 clones, 80% to 95% seen once, with roughly 0.54% in the top ten. The data were taken from a study of control samples from healthy donors and cancer patients. Germline CDR1 is LGHNA and CDR2 is YSLEER. The CDR3 runs 15 residues. V dropped 1 base and J dropped 7 bases, with 16 bases sitting between them. This clonotype was obtained from a man at least 80 years old with head and neck cancer. Sequenced material: PBMCs. The rearrangement joins TRBV4-3 to TRBJ2-5; weak D call: TRBD2 (5 bases). The CDR3 loop reads CASSQGLERRATQYF. In DNA, the CDR3 is TGCGCCAGCAGCCAAGGTCTAGAGCGGCGGGCGACCCAGTACTTC.